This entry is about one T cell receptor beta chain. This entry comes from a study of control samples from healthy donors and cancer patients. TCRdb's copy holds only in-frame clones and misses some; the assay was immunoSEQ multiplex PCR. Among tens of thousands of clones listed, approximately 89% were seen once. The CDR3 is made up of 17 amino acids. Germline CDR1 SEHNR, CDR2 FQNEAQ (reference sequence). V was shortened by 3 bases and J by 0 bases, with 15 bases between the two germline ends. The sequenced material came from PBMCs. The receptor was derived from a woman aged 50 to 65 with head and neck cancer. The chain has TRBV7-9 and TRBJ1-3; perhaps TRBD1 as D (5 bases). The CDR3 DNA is TGTGCCAGCAGCTTCGGGACCGATACCTACTCTGGAAACACCATATATTTT. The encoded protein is CASSFGTDTYSGNTIYF.